This TCR beta chain was recorded in a study of shared clonotypes between healthy human individuals. Libraries were prepared by immunoSEQ multiplex PCR; TCRdb keeps only in-frame clonotypes and omits some of them. Of about 1 million clones in the sample, around 74% were seen once. V was pared by 4 bases and J by 7 bases, with 14 bases of the junction left unmatched. The CDR3 has 16 amino acids. Germline V lookup: CDR1 SGHRS, CDR2 YFSETQ. The chain joins TRBV5-1 to TRBJ2-1; 7 bases fit TRBD2. The receptor was isolated from a man between 18 and 35 years old in good health. Material for sequencing was memory CD4+ T cells sorted from blood. Stated subset: CD45RA-negative fraction. The CDR3 DNA sequence: TGCGCCAGCAGCGGATTAGCGGGCTCCTTGGGGAATGAGCAGTTCTTC. It yields the protein CASSGLAGSLGNEQFF. Looking up the rest from reference TRBV5-1 and TRBJ2-1 gives the full variable domain: KAGVTQTPRYLIKTRGQQVTLSCSPISGHRSVSWYQQTPGQGLQFLFEYFSETQRNKGNFPGRFSGRQFSNSRSEMNVSTLELGDSALYLCASSGLAGSLGNEQFFGPGTRLTVL.